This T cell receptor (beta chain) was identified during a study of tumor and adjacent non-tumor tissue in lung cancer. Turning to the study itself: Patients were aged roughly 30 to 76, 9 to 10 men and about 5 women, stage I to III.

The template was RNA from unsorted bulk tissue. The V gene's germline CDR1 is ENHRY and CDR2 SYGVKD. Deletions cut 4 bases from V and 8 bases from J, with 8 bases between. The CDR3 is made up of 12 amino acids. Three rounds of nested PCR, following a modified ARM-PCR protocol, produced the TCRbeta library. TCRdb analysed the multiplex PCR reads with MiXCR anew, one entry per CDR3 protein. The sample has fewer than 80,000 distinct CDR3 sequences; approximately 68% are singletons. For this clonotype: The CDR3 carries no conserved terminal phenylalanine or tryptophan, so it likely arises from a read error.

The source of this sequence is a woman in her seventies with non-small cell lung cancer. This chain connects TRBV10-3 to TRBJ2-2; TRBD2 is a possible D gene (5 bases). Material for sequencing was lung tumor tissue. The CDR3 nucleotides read TGTGCCATCAGTGCGGGAACAGGGGAGCTGTTTTTG. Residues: CAISAGTGELFL.